Presented here are 20 T cell receptor beta chains from one specimen sequenced in a study of blood T cell repertoires in COVID-19 (dated by TCRdb to the early 2020s). The library was obtained by the immunoSEQ multiplex PCR assay. TCRdb took over this immuneACCESS table, retaining in-frame rearrangements with V and J assigned. Such tables are incomplete; in checked studies, under half of the missing clones stem from an unresolved V gene, and the remainder is unexplained. In all, the sample holds 63,000 or so clones, and 81% of those were seen once. The top ten hold 9.2% of the sample. The sequenced sample consisted of peripheral blood. The origin of the receptors is a human donor in a cohort sampled during active COVID-19.

This chain's CDR3 is CASSVSGKMDTQYF. The CDR3, as DNA: TGTGCCAGCAGCGTTAGCGGGAAGATGGATACGCAGTATTTT. The rearrangement links TRBV9 to TRBJ2-3; 8 nucleotides match TRBD2. This CDR3 spans 14 amino acids. V lost 2 bases, J lost 6 bases, and 5 bases stayed unmatched. The V gene's germline CDR1 is SGDLS and CDR2 YYNGEE.

In DNA form, the CDR3 reads TGTGCCAGCAGCCAAGGAGGACAGACGGGAAACACCATATATTTT. This codes for CASSQGGQTGNTIYF. The chain employs TRBV3-1 (or the pseudogene TRBV3-2) and TRBJ1-3; maybe TRBD1 (6 bases). The germline V gene encodes CDR1 LGHDT and CDR2 YNNKEL (reference sequence). This CDR3 is 15 amino acids long. Trimming stripped 1 base from V and 4 bases from J, with 11 bases between.

The genes are TRBV18 and TRBJ2-2, with D perhaps TRBD1 (5 bases). The CDR3 spans 16 residues. Trimming removed 3 bases from V and 0 bases from J, with 11 bases in between. Germline V lookup: CDR1 KGHSH, CDR2 LQKENI. The CDR3 bases are TGTGCCAGCTCACCTCAGGGCTTCGCGAACACCGGGGAGCTGTTTTTT. As protein: CASSPQGFANTGELFF.

This chain uses TRBV29-1 with TRBJ1-2, with TRBD1 identical over 7 bases. V gave up 2 bases and J gave up 4 bases; unmatched junction bases: 4. The CDR3 runs 13 residues. Germline loops: CDR1 SQVTM, CDR2 ANQGSEA. Written as DNA, the CDR3 is TGCAGCGTTGAACACGGGACAGCCTATGGCTACACCTTC. This sequence encodes CSVEHGTAYGYTF.

The V and J genes are TRBV15 and TRBJ2-7, with 13 bases matching TRBD2. The CDR3 is 14 residues long. V gave up 5 bases and J gave up 5 bases; unmatched junction bases: 3. From germline, CDR1 is LNHNV and CDR2 YYDKDF (reference sequence). The CDR3 spells CATSLGLAGNEQYF. The CDR3, as DNA: TGTGCCACCAGCTTGGGACTAGCGGGAAACGAGCAGTACTTC.

The chain combines TRBV19 with TRBJ2-6, with a weak D call TRBD1 (6 bases). Germline CDR1 is LNHDA and CDR2 is SQIVND (reference sequence). The CDR3 has 16 amino acids. V lost 4 bases and J lost 0, with 10 bases in between. This chain's CDR3 is CASSSTRGSGANVLTF. The CDR3, as DNA: TGTGCCAGTAGTAGCACCAGGGGCTCTGGGGCCAACGTCCTGACTTTC.

A single count supports this clone. The chain employs TRBV28 and TRBJ2-3, with 8 bases matching TRBD2. The germline CDR1 and CDR2 sequences are MDHEN and SYDVKM. The CDR3 extends over 17 amino acids. V lost 1 base and J lost 6; bases outside the gene matches: 12. CDR3: CASSLSMAGGIGDTQYF. The DNA for the CDR3 is TGTGCCAGCAGTTTATCGATGGCGGGAGGAATTGGCGATACGCAGTATTTT.

This clone was found many times. This chain links TRBV4-1 with TRBJ1-3, with 11 positions matching TRBD1. The CDR3 has 17 amino acids. The V segment lost 0 bases and the J segment 2 bases; nucleotides outside the gene matches: 3. Germline CDR1 MGHRA, CDR2 YSYEKL. CDR3 sequence reads: CASSQDGDRGTGNTIYF. In nucleotides, the CDR3 is TGCGCCAGCAGCCAAGACGGGGACAGGGGGACTGGAAACACCATATATTTT.

The chain joins TRBV19 to TRBJ1-1; 7 positions match TRBD1. Germline lookup yields CDR1 LNHDA and CDR2 SQIVND (reference sequence). This CDR3 has 14 amino acids. V shed 3 bases and J 3 bases; nucleotides not matched to a gene: 4. For the CDR3, the DNA is TGTGCCAGTAGTATCGACAGGGAAGACACTGAAGCTTTCTTT. Residues: CASSIDREDTEAFF.

J is TRBJ1-1 and V is TRBV11-3; no clear D. The V end was cut by 3 bases, the J end by 7 bases, with 12 bases between. CDR3 length: 13 residues. Germline V CDR1 and CDR2: SGHNT, YENEEA. This CDR3 is CASSLGSKYEAFF. The CDR3 DNA reads as TGTGCCAGCAGCTTGGGCAGCAAGTATGAAGCTTTCTTT.

This clone has just one count. Other DNA sequences within the sample encode an identical CDR3. DNA for the CDR3: TGTGCCAGCAGTTTAGGGAGAAACACTGAAGCTTTCTTT. It yields the protein CASSLGRNTEAFF. The chain has TRBV28 and TRBJ1-1; D remains ambiguous. The CDR3 has 13 residues. Per the germline V gene, CDR1 is MDHEN and CDR2 is SYDVKM. V lost 2 bases, J lost 2 bases, and 6 bases lay in between.

The CDR3 sequence is CASSQSGMGPDTQYF. In DNA, the CDR3 is TGTGCCAGCAGTCAAAGCGGGATGGGCCCAGATACGCAGTATTTT. This rearrangement joins TRBV27 to TRBJ2-3; 7 bases fit TRBD2. Germline V gene lookup returns CDR1 MNHEY and CDR2 SMNVEV (reference sequence). The CDR3 contains 15 residues. V was clipped by 5 bases and J by 4 bases; unmatched bases: 9.

This clone has only one observation. The genes are TRBV30 and TRBJ2-7; D ambiguous. Trimming pared 4 bases from V and 3 bases from J, leaving 10 bases between. Looked up from germline, CDR1 is GTSNPN and CDR2 is SVGIG (reference sequence). The CDR3 runs to 12 residues. The CDR3 loop is CAWKRRSYEQYF. In DNA, the CDR3 is TGTGCCTGGAAAAGACGGAGCTACGAGCAGTACTTC.

The rearrangement joins TRBV25-1 to TRBJ1-2, with 9 bases lining up with TRBD1. Germline values: CDR1 MGHDK, CDR2 SYGVNS. The CDR3 runs 15 residues. V shed 2 bases, J shed 4 bases, and the junction held 5 bases outside the gene matches. In nucleotides, the CDR3 is TGTGCCAGCAGTGAAACAGGGGGCTACGGCTATGGCTACACCTTC. Residues: CASSETGGYGYGYTF.

The chain carries TRBV6-2 or TRBV6-3 and TRBJ2-7, with D unclear. Trimming stripped 0 bases from V and 5 bases from J, with 8 bases between. The CDR3 sequence is 13 residues long. Germline assignment: CDR1 MNHEY and CDR2 SVGEGT. The CDR3 DNA reads as TGTGCCAGCAGTTACTCGACTTTCAACGAGCAGTACTTC. This sequence encodes CASSYSTFNEQYF.

The rearrangement links TRBV18 to TRBJ1-6; D is undetermined. CDR1 KGHSH and CDR2 LQKENI come from the germline V gene. This CDR3 has 17 amino acids. Trimming removed 2 bases at V and 4 bases at J, with 15 bases between. CDR3: CASSPSAALEYNSPLHF. CDR3 bases: TGTGCCAGCTCACCAAGTGCGGCACTGGAGTATAATTCACCCCTCCACTTT.

The rearrangement uses TRBV4-1 and TRBJ2-7, with TRBD2 as a possible D gene (6 bases). V lost 3 bases to trimming and J lost 4 bases, with 16 bases between them. In germline, CDR1 is MGHRA, CDR2 YSYEKL. The CDR3 is 15 amino acids. CDR3 sequence reads: CASSQLPGLKYEQYF. In nucleotides, the CDR3 is TGCGCCAGCAGCCAGCTTCCGGGACTCAAATACGAGCAGTACTTC.

The count of this clone is one. This chain joins TRBV7-9 and TRBJ1-1; a weak D match, TRBD1 (6 bases). The V and J ends lost 5 bases and 1 base respectively, with 11 bases between them. This CDR3 contains 14 residues. From germline, CDR1 is SEHNR and CDR2 FQNEAQ (reference sequence). CDR3 sequence (DNA): TGTGCCAGCAGCGCGACAGGTCAGAACACTGAAGCTTTCTTT. It yields the protein CASSATGQNTEAFF.

This chain connects TRBV9 to TRBJ2-6; possibly TRBD2 for D (6 bases). The germline V gene has CDR1 SGDLS and CDR2 YYNGEE. V was trimmed by 6 bases and J by 3 bases, leaving 13 bases between them. This CDR3 has 15 residues. Here the CDR3 reads CASTPGVSGANVLTF. The CDR3 DNA follows: TGTGCCAGCACCCCGGGGGTGAGTGGGGCCAACGTCCTGACTTTC. Looking up the rest from reference TRBV9 and TRBJ2-6 gives the full variable domain: DSGVTQTPKHLITATGQRVTLRCSPRSGDLSVYWYQQSLDQGLQFLIQYYNGEERAKGNILERFSAQQFPDLHSELNLSSLELGDSALYFCASTPGVSGANVLTFGAGSRLTVL.

The chain recombines TRBV30 with TRBJ2-1, with 7 bases aligning to TRBD2. CDR3 size: 14 residues. The ends lost 0 bases at V and 7 bases at J; junction bases unmatched: 6. CDR1 and CDR2 (germline): GTSNPN, SVGIG (reference sequence). The CDR3 sequence is CAWSVGGPWNEQFF. As DNA, the CDR3 is TGTGCCTGGAGTGTGGGAGGGCCGTGGAATGAGCAGTTCTTC.